This TCR beta chain was identified in a study of chemoradiotherapy in HPV16-positive cancers. The data were produced by immunoSEQ multiplex PCR, yet TCRdb's version contains in-frame clones alone and is incomplete. The sample has about 1,500 clones, roughly 90% seen once; the top ten hold 6% to 8%. The count of this clone is one. The sample here was tumor tissue, taken from a patient who underwent chemoradiotherapy. The source of this sequence is a human donor with HPV-associated anogenital cancer.

The CDR3 loop is CASSLRAWDSPLHF. CDR3 coding DNA: TGTGCCAGCAGCCTGAGGGCCTGGGATTCACCCCTCCACTTT. The chain carries TRBV11-2 and TRBJ1-6; D call uncertain. Trimming stripped 5 bases from V and 8 bases from J, with 13 bases between. The length of the CDR3 is 14 residues. Germline assignment: CDR1 SGHAT and CDR2 FQNNGV. Filled out from reference TRBV11-2 and TRBJ1-6, the complete variable domain reads EAGVAQSPRYKIIEKRQSVAFWCNPISGHATLYWYQQILGQGPKLLIQFQNNGVVDDSQLPKDRFSAERLKGVDSTLKIQPAKLEDSAVYLCASSLRAWDSPLHFGNGTRLTVT.